In this sample, the clone carrying this T cell receptor (beta chain) turned up many times. A read error may account for a junction end that differs from germline. CDR3 length: 12 amino acids. Germline V gene lookup returns CDR1 SGHRS and CDR2 YFSETQ. This entry comes from a study of T cell repertoires in cytomegalovirus infection. About the research overall: Both CMV infection and a matching HLA type were indicated by public TCR beta signatures.

TCRdb used MiXCR to reprocess the reads, holding one entry per CDR3 protein. The sample records hundreds of thousands of distinct CDR3 sequences, approximately 10% being singletons. The sequence derives from a human donor in good health (CMV status not recorded). Some clones in this sample may be carry-over from other donors' samples. The chain joins TRBV5-1 to TRBJ2-7; the D gene is possibly TRBD2 (5 bases). The material sequenced was PBMCs. CDR3 bases: TGCGCCAGCAGCTCCGAGACCGGGATGGGTTTCTTC. Amino acid sequence: CASSSETGMGFF.